This T cell receptor beta chain emerged from a study of cytomegalovirus exposure and HLA in healthy donors. Whole-study results and caveats: Diagnosis of cytomegalovirus status made by the classifier reportedly showed high specificity and sensitivity.

60 Vbeta and 13 Jbeta primers were used in PCR. Sequencing was performed with immunoSEQ multiplex PCR; in TCRdb, only in-frame clones are kept and a portion is missing. The table lists fewer than 350,000 clones, about 90% of them singletons, with roughly 2.1% in the top ten. As regards this clone: The antigen is unknown.

This CDR3 has 12 residues. Germline loops: CDR1 SQVTM, CDR2 ANQGSEA. The ends lost 8 bases at V and 5 bases at J; junction bases unmatched: 6. There were likely unrecorded immune exposures, though donors were nominally healthy when sampled. The TCR originated in a woman aged 18 to 35 in good health and CMV-seronegative. The V gene is TRBV29-1, the J gene TRBJ1-3, with 7 bases identical to TRBD1. Sample: PBMCs. CDR3: CSTDRARNTIYF. In DNA form, the CDR3 reads TGCAGCACCGACAGGGCGAGAAACACCATATATTTT.